This entry lists 28 T cell receptor beta chains sequenced from one sample in a study of blood T cell repertoires in COVID-19. Data came from immunoSEQ multiplex PCR; TCRdb stores just in-frame clones and leaves some out. The data hold around 240,000 clones, with roughly 88% observed a single time. The specimen was peripheral blood. These receptors all stem from a woman in her thirties or forties who had recovered from COVID-19.

Here the CDR3 reads CASSEGLPFYNEQFF. The CDR3 DNA reads TGTGCCAGCAGCGAGGGACTTCCTTTTTACAATGAGCAGTTCTTC. The rearrangement uses TRBV9 and TRBJ2-1; D possibly corresponds to TRBD2 (6 bases). CDR3 size: 15 residues. Germline V lookup: CDR1 SGDLS, CDR2 YYNGEE. The V and J ends lost 3 bases and 4 bases respectively, with 14 bases between them.

The chain is built from TRBV7-8 and TRBJ1-2; D gene ambiguous. CDR1 is SGHVS and CDR2 is FQNEAQ in the germline V gene. The CDR3 consists of 14 residues. Trimming shortened V by 2 bases and J by 6 bases, and 13 bases separated the two germline ends. The CDR3, as DNA: TGTGCCAGCAGCTTACGGCCCAGGCCCAATGGCTACACCTTC. Protein: CASSLRPRPNGYTF.

The chain joins TRBV11-3 to TRBJ2-5; D unclear. This CDR3 contains 15 residues. V lost 4 bases and J lost 2, with 14 bases in between. The germline V gene encodes CDR1 SGHNT and CDR2 YENEEA. CDR3: CASSSPYYYQETQYF. The CDR3 DNA follows: TGTGCCAGCAGCTCACCTTACTATTATCAAGAGACCCAGTACTTC.

Note on this clone: The germline gene is not matched at one end of the junction; a read error may be the cause. CDR3 loop: CASVPDRGQQHF. The CDR3 region has the DNA TGTGCCAGCGTACCCGACAGGGGACAGCAGCACTTC. This sequence joins TRBV6-5 and TRBJ2-7; 8 bases are shared with TRBD1. Per germline, CDR1 MNHEY and CDR2 SVGAGI. The CDR3 sequence is 12 residues long.

The chain's CDR3 is CASSQSPGGGGTDTQYF. CDR3 in DNA: TGCGCCAGCAGCCAATCTCCCGGAGGAGGCGGCACAGATACGCAGTATTTT. This chain connects TRBV4-3 to TRBJ2-3; D may be TRBD2 (5 bases). Germline V gives CDR1 LGHNA, CDR2 YSLEER. V lost 2 bases, J lost 1 base, and 16 bases lay in between. The CDR3 is 17 amino acids.

The chain is built from TRBV27 and TRBJ1-5; perhaps TRBD1 as D (5 bases). Germline lookup yields CDR1 MNHEY and CDR2 SMNVEV (reference sequence). The CDR3 is made up of 13 amino acids. Trimming shortened V by 3 bases and J by 7 bases, and 10 bases separated the two germline ends. CDR3 coding DNA: TGTGCCAGCAGTTTCGGGGCGGGACAGCCCCAGCATTTT. It translates to CASSFGAGQPQHF.

Regarding this clone: At one of its ends the junction is not consistent with the germline gene, which may arise from a read error. The chain is built from TRBV7-7 and TRBJ2-5; TRBD1 is a possible D gene (5 bases). Germline CDR1 SSHAT, CDR2 FNYEAQ (reference sequence). The CDR3 runs 13 residues. CDR3: CASSPQGSETQYF. The CDR3 DNA follows: TGTGCTAGCAGCCCCCAGGGATCGGAGACCCAGTACTTC.

The J gene is TRBJ2-3, the V gene TRBV27, with 10 bases matching TRBD2. Germline CDR1 reads MNHEY; CDR2 reads SMNVEV (reference sequence). V lost 2 bases and J lost 5; bases outside the gene matches: 4. This CDR3 is built from 15 residues. The CDR3 loop reads CASSLSGGAGDTQYF. The CDR3 DNA is TGTGCCAGCAGTTTAAGCGGGGGGGCCGGAGATACGCAGTATTTT.

V gene TRBV7-2 combines with J gene TRBJ2-2; TRBD1 matches at 9 bases. The V gene's germline CDR1 is SGHTA and CDR2 FQGNSA. The CDR3 spans 15 residues. V was pared by 5 bases and J by 4 bases, with 5 bases of the junction left unmatched. Written as DNA, the CDR3 is TGTGCCAGCAGCCCGCGGACAGGGGTCACCGGGGAGCTGTTTTTT. Amino acid sequence: CASSPRTGVTGELFF.

This clone appeared once. The chain carries TRBV10-3 and TRBJ1-2; 9 bases fit TRBD1. The germline CDR1 and CDR2 sequences are ENHRY and SYGVKD. The CDR3 is 14 residues long. V was pared by 4 bases and J by 3 bases, with 3 bases of the junction left unmatched. CDR3: CAISGGDRDYGYTF. The CDR3 coding sequence is TGTGCCATCAGTGGGGGGGACAGGGACTATGGCTACACCTTC.

The chain employs TRBV10-3 and TRBJ1-2; 7 nucleotides line up with TRBD1. J gave up 3 bases and V 6 bases, and 10 bases lay outside the gene matches. The CDR3 contains 15 residues. Germline-derived CDR1 and CDR2 are ENHRY and SYGVKD. The CDR3 protein is CAISDGSRGDYGYTF. CDR3 bases: TGTGCCATCAGCGATGGGTCCAGGGGGGACTATGGCTACACCTTC.

This clone was detected only a few times. This sequence joins TRBV19 and TRBJ1-1; D is unclear. Trimming removed 10 bases at V and 1 base at J, with 13 bases between. Germline loops: CDR1 LNHDA, CDR2 SQIVND (reference sequence). The CDR3 is 13 amino acids. The CDR3 bases are TGTGCCACCCGGCGGCAAACGAACACTGAAGCTTTCTTT. Protein product: CATRRQTNTEAFF.

In this sample, this clone turned up a few times. This chain joins TRBV6-5 and TRBJ1-1; 7 nucleotides agree with TRBD1. The germline V gene has CDR1 MNHEY and CDR2 SVGAGI. V gave up 6 bases and J gave up 1 base; unmatched junction bases: 5. The CDR3 contains 14 residues. Here the CDR3 DNA reads TGTGCCAGCAGGACGACAGGGAGGAACACTGAAGCTTTCTTT. Its translation: CASRTTGRNTEAFF.

The rearrangement joins TRBV11-3 to TRBJ2-3; 13 bases are a match to TRBD2. Germline trimming cut 4 bases from V and 2 bases from J; bases unmatched to any gene: 6. The V gene's germline CDR1 is SGHNT and CDR2 YENEEA. This CDR3 contains 17 residues. This CDR3 reads CASSSGTSGGVTDTQYF. Written as DNA, the CDR3 is TGTGCCAGCAGCTCGGGAACTAGCGGGGGGGTCACAGATACGCAGTATTTT.

This clone was counted between two and nine times. The gene calls are TRBV4-3 and TRBJ1-6; 9 bases are shared with TRBD1. V was pared by 0 bases and J by 5 bases, with 5 bases of the junction left unmatched. The germline V gene encodes CDR1 LGHNA and CDR2 YSLEER. The CDR3 has 17 residues. CDR3 coding DNA: TGCGCCAGCAGCCAAGAATGGACAGGGGCGAATAATTCACCCCTCCACTTT. Its translation is CASSQEWTGANNSPLHF.

CDR3 sequence reads: CASIPPGRNYGYTF. Written as DNA, the CDR3 is TGTGCCAGCATCCCCCCGGGTCGAAACTATGGCTACACCTTC. The V call is TRBV7-2, the J call TRBJ1-2; D is unclear. The length of the CDR3 is 14 residues. Trimming left V 7 bases short and J 2 bases short, with 14 bases between. The germline gives CDR1 SGHTA, CDR2 FQGNSA.

The chain joins TRBV5-4 to TRBJ1-4; 8 bases line up with TRBD1. The length of the CDR3 is 15 residues. The V segment lost 5 bases and the J segment 5 bases; nucleotides outside the gene matches: 8. Germline assignment: CDR1 SGHNT and CDR2 YYREEE (reference sequence). The CDR3 spells CASRDRGGENEKLFF. In nucleotides, the CDR3 is TGTGCCAGCAGAGACAGGGGAGGGGAAAATGAAAAACTGTTTTTT.

This clone was seen a single time. In DNA form, the CDR3 reads TGTGCCAGTAGTACGGGGAGCAATCAGCCCCAGCATTTT. Its translation: CASSTGSNQPQHF. J is TRBJ1-5 and V is TRBV19, with D uncertain. The ends were cut back, 4 bases at V and 1 base at J, with 5 bases in the middle. The germline CDR1 and CDR2 sequences are LNHDA and SQIVND (reference sequence). The CDR3 runs to 13 residues.

The V call is TRBV29-1, the J call TRBJ2-3, with 7 bases matching TRBD1. After removal of 8 bases from V and 3 bases from J, the junction contained 8 bases not matched to a gene. The CDR3 totals 13 residues. Germline V gene data show CDR1 as SQVTM and CDR2 as ANQGSEA. The DNA for the CDR3 is TGCAGCATCAGAAGGGGGCAAACAGATACGCAGTATTTT. This translates into CSIRRGQTDTQYF.

This chain uses TRBV6-2 or TRBV6-3 with TRBJ2-1; a weak D match, TRBD1 (6 bases). Trimming took off 5 bases at V and 4 bases at J, with 6 bases between the two ends. CDR3 size: 12 residues. Germline V gene sequence: CDR1 MNHEY, CDR2 SVGEGT. The CDR3 DNA reads TGTGCCAGCAGTGGACAGTACAATGAGCAGTTCTTC. Residues: CASSGQYNEQFF.

CDR3 residues: CASSFTGGAQSTDTQYF. The CDR3 region has the DNA TGTGCCAGCAGCTTCACGGGAGGGGCGCAGAGCACAGATACGCAGTATTTT. V gene TRBV11-2 combines with J gene TRBJ2-3; 8 nucleotides match TRBD2. Germline V lookup: CDR1 SGHAT, CDR2 FQNNGV. V lost 3 bases and J lost 0; bases outside the gene matches: 8. This CDR3 comprises 17 residues. The full variable domain, completed using reference TRBV11-2 and TRBJ2-3, is EAGVAQSPRYKIIEKRQSVAFWCNPISGHATLYWYQQILGQGPKLLIQFQNNGVVDDSQLPKDRFSAERLKGVDSTLKIQPAKLEDSAVYLCASSFTGGAQSTDTQYFGPGTRLTVL.

This clone appeared a few times. V is TRBV6-6 and J is TRBJ1-1; 7 bases are shared with TRBD1. This CDR3 spans 13 amino acids. V dropped 7 bases and J dropped 4; count of bases not matched to a gene: 6. In germline, CDR1 is MNHNY, CDR2 SVGAGI (reference sequence). The CDR3 nucleotides are TGTGCCAGCATTACAGGGGTGTTCACTGAAGCTTTCTTT. Amino acids: CASITGVFTEAFF.

The chain joins TRBV3-1 (or the pseudogene TRBV3-2) to TRBJ1-2; 7 nucleotides agree with TRBD1. CDR1 LGHDT and CDR2 YNNKEL come from the germline V gene (reference sequence). V trimming: 4 bases; J trimming: 8 bases; junction bases outside the gene matches: 7. This CDR3 spans 13 amino acids. This CDR3 reads CASSLGGEYGYTF. CDR3 bases: TGTGCCAGCAGCCTAGGGGGCGAATACGGCTACACCTTC.

V gene TRBV3-1 (or the pseudogene TRBV3-2) combines with J gene TRBJ1-1; the match to TRBD1 covers 10 bases. Germline CDR1 reads LGHDT; CDR2 reads YNNKEL (reference sequence). V lost 4 bases to trimming and J lost 2 bases; unmatched junction nucleotides: 7. This CDR3 is 16 amino acids long. CDR3 sequence reads: CASSLPRTGGNTEAFF. Written as DNA, the CDR3 is TGTGCCAGCAGCCTTCCACGGACAGGGGGAAACACTGAAGCTTTCTTT.

V gene TRBV2 combines with J gene TRBJ2-7, with 9 bases aligning to TRBD1. Germline CDR1 SNHLY, CDR2 FYNNEI. The CDR3 is made up of 15 amino acids. The ends lost 1 base at V and 3 bases at J; junction bases unmatched: 4. The CDR3 nucleotides are TGTGCCAGCAGTGAAGGACAGGGGGACTTCTACGAGCAGTACTTC. Translation: CASSEGQGDFYEQYF.

This rearrangement joins TRBV19 to TRBJ1-2; D unclear. CDR1 and CDR2 from the germline V gene are LNHDA and SQIVND (reference sequence). The CDR3 runs to 14 residues. V was cut by 3 bases and J by 2 bases, with 10 bases left in between. The CDR3 sequence is CASSMREANYGYTF. In nucleotides, the CDR3 is TGTGCCAGTAGTATGCGAGAGGCCAACTATGGCTACACCTTC.

This clone appeared a few times. The chain joins TRBV11-2 to TRBJ2-5; TRBD2 agrees at 15 bases. V was clipped by 5 bases and J by 1 base; unmatched bases: 5. CDR1 SGHAT and CDR2 FQNNGV come from the germline V gene. CDR3 size: 17 residues. This CDR3 reads CASSRGTSGGTQETQYF. In DNA form, the CDR3 reads TGTGCCAGCAGCCGCGGGACTAGCGGGGGGACCCAAGAGACCCAGTACTTC.

The V call is TRBV12-3 or TRBV12-4, the J call TRBJ1-2; weak D call: TRBD1 (6 bases). The CDR3 totals 13 residues. The V end was cut by 4 bases, the J end by 0 bases, with 6 bases between. The CDR3 sequence: CASSWTANYGYTF. CDR3 bases: TGTGCCAGCAGTTGGACAGCTAACTATGGCTACACCTTC.